The 4 T cell receptor beta chains below all came from one sample that was sequenced in a study of breast tumors, draining lymph nodes, adjacent tissues. Using its own MiXCR run on the multiplex PCR reads, TCRdb lists one record per CDR3 protein. The profile covers under 300,000 distinct CDR3 sequences, with 30% to 35% appearing a single time and under 4.5% taken by the ten largest. Samples came from axillary lymph nodes draining the breast cancer. Sequenced input: axillary lymph node tissue. The source is a female donor with breast cancer. Some clones in this sample may be carry-over from other donors' samples.

With regard to this clonotype: Being one base from a much bigger clone, this may be a read error. Given the absence of the conserved phenylalanine or tryptophan at the CDR3 end, a read error is likely. The V call is TRBV19, the J call TRBJ2-2; 7 bases agree with TRBD2. There are 15 residues in the CDR3. V lost 4 bases to trimming and J lost 5 bases; unmatched junction nucleotides: 7. The germline gives CDR1 LNHDA, CDR2 SQIVND (reference sequence). DNA for the CDR3: TGTGCCAGTAGTAAGTGGGAGGGCCGAACCGGGGAGCTGTTTTCT. Translation gives CASSKWEGRTGELFS.

There are many counts of this clonotype. J is TRBJ2-1 and V is TRBV9; no clear D. Trimming removed 0 bases from V and 0 bases from J, with 7 bases in between. Germline CDR1 reads SGDLS; CDR2 reads YYNGEE. The CDR3 totals 15 residues. The CDR3 nucleotides are TGTGCCAGCAGCGTAGGTACTAACTCCTACAATGAGCAGTTCTTC. Translating it yields CASSVGTNSYNEQFF.

This clonotype has ten or more counts. The chain recombines TRBV6-5 with TRBJ2-5; tentatively, D is TRBD1 or TRBD2 (6 bases each). Germline values: CDR1 MNHEY, CDR2 SVGAGI. Trimming shortened V by 5 bases and J by 4 bases, and 14 bases separated the two germline ends. The CDR3 is 14 residues long. The CDR3 region is CASSTGGRRETQYF. CDR3 in DNA: TGTGCCAGCAGTACTGGGGGGCGCAGAGAGACCCAGTACTTC.

The sample holds many counts of this clonotype. The gene calls are TRBV11-3 and TRBJ2-1; no clear D gene. Germline V gives CDR1 SGHNT, CDR2 YENEEA. Trimming removed 1 base from V and 0 bases from J, with 7 bases in between. This CDR3 region has 15 residues. The CDR3 DNA reads as TGTGCCAGCAGCTTAGTTACTGGCTCCTACAATGAGCAGTTCTTC. Translated, it gives CASSLVTGSYNEQFF.